This T cell receptor (beta chain) appears in the sequencing data of a study of cytomegalovirus exposure and HLA in healthy donors. Findings and limits, study-wide: Listed as cytomegalovirus-associated were roughly 180 TCR beta chains.

Regarding this clone: What it recognizes is unknown.

The primer mix had 60 Vbeta and 13 Jbeta primers. The method was immunoSEQ multiplex PCR; TCRdb's version includes in-frame clones alone and lacks a portion of them. The data show roughly 120,000 clones, approximately 80% seen once. The receptor's source is a man over 45 in good health and CMV-seropositive. The material sequenced was PBMCs.

CDR3 region: CASRPDRGRGYTF. In DNA form, the CDR3 reads TGTGCCAGCAGACCAGACAGGGGACGAGGCTACACCTTC. V and J are TRBV2 and TRBJ1-2; TRBD1 matches 8 bases. The CDR3 consists of 13 residues. With 6 bases clipped from V and 8 bases from J, the junction kept 8 bases outside the gene matches. CDR1 and CDR2 (germline): SNHLY, FYNNEI.